This T cell receptor (beta chain) was captured by sequencing in a study of OX40 agonist ivuxolimab in advanced cancers. Background on the study: In this cohort, patients received ivuxolimab, an agonistic anti-OX40 (CD134) antibody.

Between the trimmed V and J ends, which lost 1 base and 0 bases, there was a span of 9 bases. In germline, CDR1 is SEHNR, CDR2 FQNEAQ (reference sequence). The CDR3 runs 15 residues. Exclusion of a patient followed from autoimmune disease history or systemic immunosuppression. The protocol was immunoSEQ multiplex PCR, while the TCRdb copy is restricted to in-frame clones and leaves out a portion. The sample holds over 30,000 clones, 80% to 85% seen once. Study findings and constraints: The mean number of expanded clones was higher in CD8+ T cells than in CD4+. In the 0.1 to 3.0 mg/kg range, CD4+ and CD8+ blood T cells had expanded clonally by week 6.

In regard to this clone: Its antigen is still unknown.

The origin of this receptor is an adult with an advanced solid tumor such as melanoma, head and neck, liver or kidney cancer. V usage is TRBV7-9 and J usage is TRBJ1-2; no firm D call. Sequenced here: CD4+ or CD8+ T cells sorted from blood, sampled in a trial of the OX40 agonist ivuxolimab. CDR3: CASSLDWPANYGYTF. The CDR3 DNA sequence: TGTGCCAGCAGCTTAGATTGGCCAGCTAACTATGGCTACACCTTC.